Listed below are T cell receptor beta chains from one sample, sequenced in a study of OX40 agonist ivuxolimab in advanced cancers. The repertoire was sequenced with immunoSEQ multiplex PCR; TCRdb's copy has only in-frame clones and lacks some. Here the sample spans approximately 52,000 clones, 70% to 90% being singletons. The starting material was CD4+ or CD8+ T cells sorted from blood, obtained in a trial of the OX40 agonist ivuxolimab. Receptor source: an adult with an advanced solid tumor such as melanoma, head and neck, liver or kidney cancer. The CDR3 runs from the conserved cysteine through the conserved F or W. D genes are given only for firm matches. Rows give clone size only sometimes, using once, few, many, or a class for an expanded clone.

clone_size,d_call,v_call,j_call,cdr3_aa,cdr3_nt
-,-,TRBV9,TRBJ1-5,CASSPGNGNQPQHF,TGTGCCAGCAGCCCAGGGAACGGGAATCAGCCCCAGCATTTT
-,-,TRBV6-1,TRBJ1-1,CASSEALGAGRTEAFF,TGTGCCAGCAGTGAAGCGCTTGGGGCTGGGCGCACTGAAGCTTTCTTT
-,-,TRBV27,TRBJ2-1,CASSLDGAMGLWPPNEQFF,TGTGCCAGCAGTTTAGATGGGGCGATGGGGTTGTGGCCCCCCAATGAGCAGTTCTTC
-,-,TRBV7-9,TRBJ2-7,CASSPGGYEQYF,TGTGCCAGCAGCCCCGGGGGCTACGAGCAGTACTTC
-,TRBD1,TRBV5-6,TRBJ2-7,CASSFGTGAYEQYF,TGTGCCAGCAGCTTTGGGACAGGGGCTTACGAGCAGTACTTC
once,TRBD1,TRBV7-3,TRBJ2-2,CASSLTGTDNTGELFF,TGTGCCAGCAGCTTAACTGGGACAGATAACACCGGGGAGCTGTTTTTT
once,-,TRBV5-4,TRBJ2-7,CASSLGIGPYEQYF,TGTGCCAGCAGCTTGGGTATCGGGCCCTACGAGCAGTACTTC
few,-,TRBV7-3,TRBJ1-5,CASSLDGSTGQPQHF,TGTGCCAGCAGCTTAGATGGCAGTACGGGGCAGCCCCAGCATTTT
-,TRBD1,TRBV27,TRBJ1-5,CASSSKSDRGSQPQHF,TGTGCCAGCAGTTCTAAATCGGACAGGGGAAGTCAGCCCCAGCATTTT
-,TRBD1,TRBV27,TRBJ2-2,CASSFLQGALTGELFF,TGTGCCAGCAGTTTCTTACAGGGGGCGCTAACCGGGGAGCTGTTTTTT
once,-,TRBV7-9,TRBJ2-5,CASSFEGTQETQYF,TGTGCCAGCAGCTTTGAGGGAACCCAAGAGACCCAGTACTTC
-,TRBD1,TRBV7-3,TRBJ2-7,CASSLGTGGSEQYF,TGTGCCAGCAGCTTAGGGACAGGAGGCTCCGAGCAGTACTTC
-,-,TRBV27,TRBJ1-4,CASSLSGTTNEKLFF,TGTGCCAGCAGTTTATCGGGTACGACTAATGAAAAACTGTTTTTT
-,-,TRBV4-3,TRBJ2-5,CASSQGVRRAQETQYF,TGCGCCAGCAGCCAAGGTGTCAGGCGGGCGCAAGAGACCCAGTACTTC
-,TRBD1,TRBV29-1,TRBJ2-7,CSAAGTGAYEQYF,TGCAGCGCCGCCGGGACAGGTGCCTACGAGCAGTACTTC
-,-,TRBV6-5,TRBJ1-2,CASSYAEGKNYGYTF,TGTGCCAGCAGTTACGCGGAGGGAAAGAACTATGGCTACACCTTC
-,-,TRBV7-8,TRBJ1-2,CASSYPEGGNGYTF,TGTGCCAGCAGCTATCCCGAGGGGGGGAACGGCTACACCTTC
-,-,TRBV9,TRBJ1-2,CASSVAQGPNYGYTF,TGTGCCAGCAGCGTAGCTCAAGGTCCTAACTATGGCTACACCTTC
-,-,TRBV5-6,TRBJ1-2,CASSLGGSYYGYTF,TGTGCCAGCAGCTTGGGCGGAAGCTACTATGGCTACACCTTC
-,TRBD1,TRBV19,TRBJ2-3,CASRTDRGADTQYF,TGTGCCAGTAGAACGGACAGGGGTGCAGATACGCAGTATTTT
-,TRBD1,TRBV25-1,TRBJ2-7,CATSKPGGVHEQYF,TGTGCCACTTCGAAACCAGGGGGTGTCCACGAGCAGTACTTC
-,-,TRBV6-4,TRBJ1-4,CASSDNGPQTGKLFF,TGTGCCAGCAGTGATAACGGGCCTCAAACCGGAAAACTGTTTTTT
-,-,TRBV9,TRBJ1-4,CASSVDGTRAEKLFF,TGTGCCAGCAGCGTAGATGGTACAAGGGCAGAAAAACTGTTTTTT
-,-,TRBV19,TRBJ1-5,CASSIIGERSVNQPQHF,TGTGCCAGTAGTATAATTGGGGAACGGAGCGTCAATCAGCCCCAGCATTTT
-,-,TRBV6-9,TRBJ2-5,CATPRVAGLKQYF,TGTGCCACCCCTAGAGTTGCGGGATTAAAGCAGTACTTC
-,TRBD1,TRBV7-3,TRBJ2-7,CASSLGTVPFYEQYF,TGTGCCAGCAGCTTAGGGACAGTGCCTTTCTACGAGCAGTACTTC